This T cell receptor beta chain comes out of a study of regulatory T cells in long-lasting Graves disease. On the study more broadly: Positive TSH receptor antibodies alongside over 5 years of antithyroid drugs were what marked Graves' disease as persistent.

This clonotype was observed many times. Its antigen is unidentified. The TCR beta library used iRepertoire HTBI primers with Arm-PCR amplification of CDR3. TCRdb re-called the multiplex PCR reads with MiXCR, one entry per CDR3 protein. The sample yields around 300,000 distinct CDR3 sequences, around 23% seen once. The time point is: persistent/refractory GD, antithyroid drugs over 5 years with positive TRAb. PBMC RNA served as the TCR library source. As collected, the peripheral blood samples measured about 8.1 milliliters each and went into EDTA tubes. General observations from the study: Persistent Graves' patients possessed reduced TCR diversity relative to recently diagnosed ones. Sample size was small, which may have lowered accuracy.

This CDR3 is 16 amino acids long. The V and J ends lost 2 bases and 4 bases, in that order; junction bases with no gene match: 9. Germline lookup yields CDR1 MNHEY and CDR2 SVGEGT. The specimen was peripheral blood mononuclear cells (PBMCs), collected when the disease was refractory, from a patient treated with antithyroid drugs. This sequence originates from a female donor with Graves disease. V usage is TRBV6-2 or TRBV6-3 and J usage is TRBJ2-5; 8 bases agree with TRBD2. The CDR3 reads CASSYPGTRNGETQYF. The CDR3 DNA reads as TGTGCCAGCAGTTACCCCGGGACTAGGAACGGAGAGACCCAGTACTTC.